The 7 T cell receptor beta chains in this list originate from one sample, sequenced in a study of blood T cell repertoires in COVID-19. Libraries were prepared by immunoSEQ multiplex PCR; TCRdb keeps only in-frame clonotypes and omits some of them. The top ten hold around 6.7% of the sample, which has roughly 66,000 clones, approximately 91% seen once. Sample: peripheral blood. Every receptor here comes from a human donor in a cohort sampled during active COVID-19.

V usage is TRBV5-1 and J usage is TRBJ2-2; the match to TRBD1 covers 8 bases. The length of the CDR3 is 15 residues. Germline CDR1 reads SGHRS; CDR2 reads YFSETQ. Germline trimming cut 4 bases from V and 6 bases from J; bases unmatched to any gene: 8. The CDR3 loop is CASSEDRVVSGELFF. CDR3 coding DNA: TGCGCCAGCAGCGAGGACAGGGTGGTCTCCGGGGAGCTGTTTTTT. The full variable domain, rest sourced from reference TRBV5-1 and TRBJ2-2, is KAGVTQTPRYLIKTRGQQVTLSCSPISGHRSVSWYQQTPGQGLQFLFEYFSETQRNKGNFPGRFSGRQFSNSRSEMNVSTLELGDSALYLCASSEDRVVSGELFFGEGSRLTVL.

The gene calls are TRBV7-6 and TRBJ1-4, with D unclear. The germline CDR1 and CDR2 sequences are SGHVS and FNYEAQ. CDR3 size: 13 residues. V was clipped by 5 bases and J by 7 bases, with 11 bases between them. Here the CDR3 reads CASSPAAGEKLFF. The DNA of the CDR3 is TGTGCCAGCAGCCCAGCGGCAGGTGAAAAACTGTTTTTT.

This clone showed up just once. The chain carries TRBV12-3 or TRBV12-4 and TRBJ2-1; TRBD2 might be the D (6 bases). Between the trimmed V and J ends, which lost 6 bases and 7 bases, there was a span of 13 bases. CDR3 length: 13 amino acids. CDR3 coding DNA: TGTGCCAGCAGGAGAGGGGAGGCAAATGAGCAGTTCTTC. This translates into CASRRGEANEQFF.

The chain is built from TRBV29-1 and TRBJ2-7; D gene uncertain. This CDR3 is 11 amino acids long. CDR1 is SQVTM, CDR2 ANQGSEA, per germline. V was shortened by 4 bases and J by 5 bases, with 9 bases between the two germline ends. The CDR3 nucleotides are TGCAGCGTTGGCTCGAGCGACGAGCAGTACTTC. Encoded protein: CSVGSSDEQYF.

This rearrangement joins TRBV2 to TRBJ2-7; maybe TRBD2 (5 bases). CDR3 length: 14 amino acids. From germline, CDR1 is SNHLY and CDR2 FYNNEI. V was pared by 6 bases and J by 6 bases, with 18 bases between. Written as DNA, the CDR3 is TGTGCCAGCAGACCCGAGACCCTAGCAGGCGAGCAGTACTTC. The encoded protein is CASRPETLAGEQYF.

V and J are TRBV5-4 and TRBJ1-1; 8 bases agree with TRBD1. Germline CDR1 SGHNT, CDR2 YYREEE (reference sequence). The CDR3 runs to 15 residues. V shed 10 bases and J 0 bases; nucleotides not matched to a gene: 11. Written as DNA, the CDR3 is TGTGCCGCAATCCGTCAGGGGGCAGTGAACACTGAAGCTTTCTTT. It yields the protein CAAIRQGAVNTEAFF.

V is TRBV6-5 and J is TRBJ2-7; 9 bases map to TRBD1. The germline gives CDR1 MNHEY, CDR2 SVGAGI. CDR3 length: 15 residues. Trimming cost V 6 bases and J 1 base; bases outside gene matches: 7. The CDR3 loop is CASSSSGTGSYEQYF. In DNA form, the CDR3 reads TGTGCCAGCAGCTCCTCCGGGACAGGGTCCTACGAGCAGTACTTC.